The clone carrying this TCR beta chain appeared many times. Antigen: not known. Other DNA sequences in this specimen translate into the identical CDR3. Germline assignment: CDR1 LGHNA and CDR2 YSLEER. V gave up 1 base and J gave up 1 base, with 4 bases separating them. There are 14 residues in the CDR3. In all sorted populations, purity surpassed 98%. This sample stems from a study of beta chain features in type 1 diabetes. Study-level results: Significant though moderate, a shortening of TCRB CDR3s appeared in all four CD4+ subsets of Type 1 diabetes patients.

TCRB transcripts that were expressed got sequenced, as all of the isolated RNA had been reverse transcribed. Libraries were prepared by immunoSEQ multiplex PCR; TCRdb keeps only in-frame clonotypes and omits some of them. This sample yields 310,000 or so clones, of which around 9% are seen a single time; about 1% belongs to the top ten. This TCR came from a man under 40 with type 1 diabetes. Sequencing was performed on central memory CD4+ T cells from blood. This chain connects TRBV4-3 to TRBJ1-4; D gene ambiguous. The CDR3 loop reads CASSQAGTNEKLFF. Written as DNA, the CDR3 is TGCGCCAGCAGCCAAGCAGGAACTAATGAAAAACTGTTTTTT.